One sample yielded the 27 T cell receptor beta chains listed below, sequenced in a study of cytomegalovirus exposure and HLA in healthy donors. The PCR was carried out with 60 Vbeta primers and 13 Jbeta primers. Clones were sequenced by immunoSEQ multiplex PCR, and TCRdb holds only the in-frame ones, with some missing. Here the sample table reports some 110,000 clones. Sequencing input: PBMCs. The receptors here all came from a man aged 25 to 40 in good health and CMV-seronegative.

The V and J genes are TRBV9 and TRBJ2-2; TRBD2 is a possible D gene (7 bases). V lost 3 bases, J lost 3 bases, and 15 bases lay in between. CDR1 is SGDLS and CDR2 is YYNGEE in the germline V gene. This CDR3 contains 16 residues. DNA of the CDR3: TGTGCCAGCAGCGCCCCCCGGGGGGCCTACACCGGGGAGCTGTTTTTT. As protein: CASSAPRGAYTGELFF.

The chain combines TRBV18 with TRBJ1-6; tentative D call: TRBD1 (5 bases). Germline values: CDR1 KGHSH, CDR2 LQKENI. V lost 1 base and J lost 5, with 9 bases in between. CDR3 size: 15 residues. CDR3 protein: CASSPLTGDNSPLHF. The DNA of the CDR3 is TGTGCCAGCTCACCACTCACAGGAGATAATTCACCCCTCCACTTT.

This chain joins TRBV6-5 and TRBJ1-2, with a tentative D call TRBD1 (5 bases). The CDR3 is 15 residues long. Germline lookup yields CDR1 MNHEY and CDR2 SVGAGI. V was clipped by 6 bases and J by 4 bases, with 18 bases between them. The CDR3 bases are TGTGCCAGCAGAAATTCACTGCTTAGGGGCTATGGCTACACCTTC. Translating gives CASRNSLLRGYGYTF.

This sequence joins TRBV7-9 and TRBJ2-7; TRBD1 matches at 7 bases. Germline V gene data show CDR1 as SEHNR and CDR2 as FQNEAQ (reference sequence). This CDR3 has 14 amino acids. V shed 4 bases and J 5 bases; nucleotides not matched to a gene: 8. CDR3 sequence (DNA): TGTGCCAGCAGCTCCCTCAGGGACAGTCACGAGCAGTACTTC. It codes for CASSSLRDSHEQYF. Full variable domain (missing parts from reference TRBV7-9 and TRBJ2-7): DTGVSQNPRHKITKRGQNVTFRCDPISEHNRLYWYRQTLGQGPEFLTYFQNEAQLEKSRLLSDRFSAERPKGSFSTLEIQRTEQGDSAMYLCASSSLRDSHEQYFGPGTRLTVT.

The chain has TRBV2 and TRBJ1-2, with 8 bases that match TRBD1. The CDR3 extends over 13 amino acids. CDR1 is SNHLY and CDR2 is FYNNEI in the germline V gene. Losses at the gene ends were 5 bases for V and 9 bases for J; bases not matched to a gene: 8. The CDR3 DNA reads as TGTGCCAGCAGTCGCGGACAGGGCCTAAGCTACACCTTC. Protein product: CASSRGQGLSYTF.

The DNA of the CDR3 is TGTGCCAGTAGGCGATCCGGGACAGGGGTACTCTATAGCAATCAGCCCCAGCATTTT. Its protein is CASRRSGTGVLYSNQPQHF. This rearrangement joins TRBV19 to TRBJ1-5, with TRBD1 identical over 10 bases. The trim removed 6 bases at V and 0 bases at J, leaving 14 bases unmatched. Per the germline V gene, CDR1 is LNHDA and CDR2 is SQIVND (reference sequence). CDR3 length: 19 residues.

This chain joins TRBV25-1 and TRBJ1-6; D might be TRBD1 (5 bases). In germline, CDR1 is MGHDK, CDR2 SYGVNS. Trimming pared 4 bases from V and 6 bases from J, leaving 16 bases between. The CDR3 extends over 16 amino acids. The CDR3 DNA is TGTGCCAGCAGTGCCGCCGGGGGGAAGGGTAATTCACCCCTCCACTTT. This translates into CASSAAGGKGNSPLHF.

The rearrangement joins TRBV14 to TRBJ2-7; D is unclear. The CDR3 consists of 14 residues. The germline CDR1 and CDR2 sequences are SGHDN and FVKESK. Trimming shortened V by 5 bases and J by 6 bases, and 17 bases separated the two germline ends. CDR3 sequence reads: CASSLGLFYGEQYF. The CDR3 DNA reads TGTGCCAGCAGCTTGGGCCTTTTTTACGGCGAGCAGTACTTC. Combining the CDR3 with reference TRBV14 and TRBJ2-7 gives the whole variable domain EAGVTQFPSHSVIEKGQTVTLRCDPISGHDNLYWYRRVMGKEIKFLLHFVKESKQDESGMPNNRFLAERTGGTYSTLKVQPAELEDSGVYFCASSLGLFYGEQYFGPGTRLTVT.

The chain recombines TRBV6-1 with TRBJ2-3; the D is unclear. Germline loops: CDR1 MNHNS, CDR2 SASEGT. The ends were cut back, 8 bases at V and 4 bases at J, with 13 bases in the middle. This CDR3 contains 13 residues. The DNA of the CDR3 is TGTGCCAGCTCCGTTTTACGAGCAGATACGCAGTATTTT. As protein: CASSVLRADTQYF.

V is TRBV15 and J is TRBJ1-2; TRBD1 matches at 10 bases. CDR1 and CDR2 (germline): LNHNV, YYDKDF (reference sequence). The trim removed 2 bases at V and 3 bases at J, leaving 9 bases unmatched. The CDR3 covers 17 residues. The CDR3 nucleotides are TGTGCCACCAGCAGACCACGGGACAGGGGTTTGGACTATGGCTACACCTTC. It specifies CATSRPRDRGLDYGYTF.

This chain links TRBV7-9 with TRBJ1-1; TRBD1 is a possible D gene (5 bases). Germline CDR1 is SEHNR and CDR2 is FQNEAQ (reference sequence). The V and J ends lost 1 base and 3 bases respectively, with 12 bases between them. The CDR3 covers 15 residues. The CDR3 loop is CASSLETGGYTEAFF. The CDR3 nucleotides read TGTGCCAGCAGCTTAGAAACGGGGGGATACACTGAAGCTTTCTTT.

This chain connects TRBV6-1 to TRBJ1-2; D gene ambiguous. The CDR3 runs to 10 residues. In germline, CDR1 is MNHNS, CDR2 SASEGT. V lost 6 bases, J lost 8 bases, and 7 bases lay in between. The CDR3 spells CASRQEGYTF. The CDR3 bases are TGTGCCAGCAGGCAAGAGGGCTACACCTTC.

The V call is TRBV4-1, the J call TRBJ1-6; D might be TRBD1 (6 bases). The CDR3 runs 17 residues. Per the germline V gene, CDR1 is MGHRA and CDR2 is YSYEKL. Trimming shortened V by 2 bases and J by 7 bases, and 18 bases separated the two germline ends. The CDR3 bases are TGCGCCAGCAGCCAATCCCTCCTCCCAGGGGAAAATTCACCCCTCCACTTT. It yields the protein CASSQSLLPGENSPLHF.

CDR3 in amino acids: CAWRLRGGGEQFF. CDR3 bases: TGTGCCTGGAGATTGCGGGGGGGCGGTGAGCAGTTCTTC. The chain carries TRBV30 and TRBJ2-1; TRBD2 matches at 9 bases. The CDR3 runs 13 residues. With V trimmed by 3 bases and J by 9 bases, 6 bases remained unmatched. Germline V gene lookup returns CDR1 GTSNPN and CDR2 SVGIG (reference sequence). Full variable domain (outside the CDR3, taken from reference TRBV30 and TRBJ2-1): SQTIHQWPATLVQPVGSPLSLECTVEGTSNPNLYWYRQAAGRGLQLLFYSVGIGQISSEVPQNLSASRPQDRQFILSSKKLLLSDSGFYLCAWRLRGGGEQFFGPGTRLTVL.

The rearrangement joins TRBV29-1 to TRBJ2-1; perhaps TRBD2 as D (6 bases). V lost 7 bases, J lost 13 bases, and 26 bases lay in between. CDR3 length: 14 amino acids. Germline CDR1 and CDR2: SQVTM and ANQGSEA. CDR3 in amino acids: CSAVGSQSESHQFF. DNA of the CDR3: TGCAGCGCCGTCGGGAGCCAGTCTGAGTCCCATCAGTTCTTC.

The chain uses TRBV5-1 and TRBJ2-1; 8 nucleotides line up with TRBD2. The V segment lost 2 bases and the J segment 4 bases; nucleotides outside the gene matches: 8. The CDR3 extends over 16 amino acids. The germline gives CDR1 SGHRS, CDR2 YFSETQ. As DNA, the CDR3 is TGCGCCAGCAGCTTCGGCGGGGGGCAGATATACAATGAGCAGTTCTTC. Amino acid sequence: CASSFGGGQIYNEQFF.

On this clone: Compared with germline, one end of the junction differs, possibly owing to a read error. The identical CDR3 is also encoded by other nucleotide sequences in the sample. The J gene is TRBJ2-7, the V gene TRBV6-5, with TRBD1 identical over 8 bases. The CDR3 is made up of 14 amino acids. Germline V lookup: CDR1 MNHEY, CDR2 SVGAGI. This chain's CDR3 is CASSVTGESYEQYF. CDR3 DNA: TGCGCCAGCAGTGTGACAGGGGAATCCTACGAGCAGTACTTC.

The chain joins TRBV28 to TRBJ2-7, with 8 bases identical to TRBD1. Germline V gives CDR1 MDHEN, CDR2 SYDVKM. This CDR3 comprises 14 residues. Trimming took 9 bases from V and 1 from J; bases not matched to a gene: 8. As DNA, the CDR3 is TGTGCCAGTTGGGGGGACAGGCGGTCCTACGAGCAGTACTTC. It is translated as CASWGDRRSYEQYF.

Written as DNA, the CDR3 is TGCGCCAGCAGCCAAGGGACAGGAAACACCGGGGAGCTGTTTTTT. Translation: CASSQGTGNTGELFF. V usage is TRBV4-3 and J usage is TRBJ2-2; 7 positions agree with TRBD1. Trimming took 1 base from V and 2 from J; bases not matched to a gene: 1. Germline V lookup: CDR1 LGHNA, CDR2 YSLEER. This CDR3 is 15 amino acids long.

The chain is built from TRBV6-4 and TRBJ2-1; the D gene is possibly TRBD2 (7 bases). CDR3 length equals 14 residues. Trimming cost V 5 bases and J 6 bases, with 14 bases left between them. Germline V gene lookup returns CDR1 MRHNA and CDR2 SNTAGT. The CDR3 is CASSPHREGNEQFF. The CDR3 DNA follows: TGTGCCAGCAGTCCACACAGGGAGGGCAATGAGCAGTTCTTC.

J is TRBJ1-4 and V is TRBV5-5; 7 bases line up with TRBD1. Trimming removed 5 bases from V and 5 bases from J; junction bases left unmatched: 12. The V gene's germline CDR1 is SGHKS and CDR2 YYEKEE (reference sequence). The CDR3 contains 16 residues. The CDR3 DNA sequence: TGTGCCAGCAGTCGCAGTCCCGGACAGGACAATGAAAAACTGTTTTTT. Translating gives CASSRSPGQDNEKLFF. The full variable domain, rest sourced from reference TRBV5-5 and TRBJ1-4, is DAGVTQSPTHLIKTRGQQVTLRCSPISGHKSVSWYQQVLGQGPQFIFQYYEKEERGRGNFPDRFSARQFPNYSSELNVNALLLGDSALYLCASSRSPGQDNEKLFFGSGTQLSVL.

The chain is built from TRBV6-5 and TRBJ2-7, with a possible D match to TRBD2 (6 bases). Germline lookup yields CDR1 MNHEY and CDR2 SVGAGI. With 0 bases removed from V and 3 bases from J, the gap between germline ends came to 12 bases. The CDR3 covers 15 residues. The CDR3 here is CASSYSHGGNYEQYF. DNA for the CDR3: TGTGCCAGCAGTTACTCCCACGGGGGTAACTACGAGCAGTACTTC.

The CDR3 loop is CASSQGQGTGANVLTF. The CDR3 DNA reads TGCGCCAGCAGCCAAGGACAGGGTACCGGGGCCAACGTCCTGACTTTC. J is TRBJ2-6 and V is TRBV5-1, with 8 bases aligning to TRBD1. CDR3 length equals 16 residues. With V trimmed by 4 bases and J by 4 bases, 7 bases remained unmatched. Germline CDR1 reads SGHRS; CDR2 reads YFSETQ.

The chain is built from TRBV18 and TRBJ2-5, with D possibly being TRBD2 (6 bases). Trimming cost V 2 bases and J 11 bases, with 12 bases left between them. Germline V CDR1 and CDR2: KGHSH, LQKENI. The CDR3 extends over 12 amino acids. Here the CDR3 reads CASSPGGEEQYF. The CDR3 region has the DNA TGTGCCAGCTCACCAGGAGGGGAGGAGCAGTACTTC.

The chain couples TRBV2 to TRBJ2-7; D remains unclear. Germline V gene sequence: CDR1 SNHLY, CDR2 FYNNEI. With 8 bases removed from V and 5 bases from J, the gap between germline ends came to 10 bases. This CDR3 has 11 amino acids. The CDR3 DNA sequence: TGTGCCAGCGGCCTCCCCCACGAGCAGTACTTC. Its protein product is CASGLPHEQYF.

The gene calls are TRBV19 and TRBJ2-1; 12 bases line up with TRBD1. V was clipped by 5 bases and J by 7 bases; unmatched bases: 6. Germline V gene sequence: CDR1 LNHDA, CDR2 SQIVND (reference sequence). This CDR3 comprises 15 residues. This chain's CDR3 is CASSPRGQGANEQFF. CDR3 DNA: TGTGCCAGTAGTCCCCGGGGACAGGGGGCGAATGAGCAGTTCTTC.

This rearrangement joins TRBV13 to TRBJ2-5; D not resolved. The DNA end is more similar to TRBJ2-7, so the J call may be wrong. Germline-derived CDR1 and CDR2 are PRHDT and FYEKMQ (reference sequence). The CDR3 covers 13 residues. The chain's CDR3 is CASSLGTFYEQYF. The CDR3 DNA is TGTGCCAGCAGCTTAGGCACTTTCTACGAGCAGTACTTC.